Reported below is one TCR beta chain. What it recognizes is unknown. The read gets to within 3 residues of the CDR3 end, and the germline J gene fills in the rest. Other nucleotide sequences from this sample produce the same CDR3. CDR1 and CDR2 (germline): SGHRS, YFSETQ. Unmatched junction bases numbered 2, after V lost 2 bases and J lost 0 bases. The CDR3 is made up of 15 amino acids. The data were obtained in a study of T cells in women clearing cervical HPV infection. Study information: Controls' single incident HPV16 infection cleared within 12 months without precancer. With HLA typing for only a few women, HLA confounding remains possible. Controls gave blood once infection was undetectable; cases at lesion identification.

Overall study findings and caveats: Repertoire richness, not evenness, was significantly elevated in CIN3+ cases versus controls.

The table came from immunoSEQ multiplex PCR; TCRdb's copy has only in-frame clones and leaves some out. Its listing shows some 23,000 clones. The sequence was obtained from a woman aged 18-69 years with a cervical HPV16 infection that either progressed to CIN3+ or cleared (not recorded which). Sequenced input: blood buffy coat. The chain has TRBV5-1 and TRBJ1-3; 7 bases agree with TRBD1. The CDR3 loop is CASSFQGVSGNTIYF. The sequenced CDR3 bases are TGCGCCAGCAGCTTTCAGGGGGTCTCTGGAAACACC.